The rows below give T cell receptor beta chains drawn from one sample of a study of blood T cell repertoires in COVID-19. Method: immunoSEQ multiplex PCR; TCRdb's copy keeps in-frame clones and lacks some. The sample lists roughly 49,000 clones, 90% occurring once. The sequenced sample was peripheral blood. The receptor set was obtained from a woman older than 75 with acute or convalescent COVID-19. CDR3s leave out the opening cysteine and the closing phenylalanine or tryptophan. Clone size, where shown, is once, few, many, or a class for clones that have expanded.

V gene	J gene	clone size	CDR3 protein
TRBV9	TRBJ2-5	few	ASGPTGGAETQY
TRBV19	TRBJ2-3	.	ASRSGLAGGKGLGSTDTQY
TRBV7-9	TRBJ1-3	.	ASVALRESGGNTIY
TRBV13	TRBJ2-3	.	ASSLRSGTDTQY
TRBV6-5	TRBJ2-2	.	ASSGLVATGELF
TRBV5-4	TRBJ2-1	.	ASSFRSGRADEQF
TRBV27	TRBJ2-7	.	ASSTNPGTGINEQY
TRBV5-1	TRBJ2-1	.	ASSPSTATEQF
TRBV18	TRBJ2-1	.	ASSRSSGSTNEQF
TRBV7-2	TRBJ1-5	.	ASSLPGEYQPQH
TRBV2	TRBJ2-2	.	ASSGTGANTGELF
TRBV3-1/TRBV3-2	TRBJ1-2	.	ASSQQGGYGYT
TRBV10-3	TRBJ2-1	.	AISESYGSNEQF
TRBV19	TRBJ1-1	few	ASSDPGGSGTEAF
TRBV4-2	TRBJ2-7	.	ASSQVRPGGSYEQY
TRBV19	TRBJ2-1	.	ASKGASGRSNEQF
TRBV6-2/TRBV6-3	TRBJ2-3	.	ASSYQRDTDTQY
TRBV18	TRBJ1-2	once	ASSLSSGSEGYT
TRBV19	TRBJ1-6	.	ASSIDQGTASPLH
TRBV7-8	TRBJ2-2	.	ASSPLVTGELF
TRBV9	TRBJ1-1	.	ASSVMEGSTEAF
TRBV4-1	TRBJ2-1	.	ASSQDPRVTGSYNEQF
TRBV5-1	TRBJ1-4	.	ASSPGATNEKLF
TRBV28	TRBJ2-7	.	ASNPSGLADYEQY
TRBV4-1	TRBJ1-1	.	ASSQDGQKAF
TRBV24-1	TRBJ2-5	.	ATSGSGLAVETQY
TRBV28	TRBJ1-1	.	ASRRQENTEAF
TRBV9	TRBJ2-7	.	ASSVTSGSYEQY
TRBV6-6	TRBJ1-2	.	ASSYDIQGASYGYT
TRBV10-3	TRBJ1-5	.	AIARGEAQPQH
TRBV24-1	TRBJ1-6	few	ATTRFRCSPLH
TRBV5-4	TRBJ2-1	.	ASSFDRGNEQF
TRBV6-2/TRBV6-3	TRBJ1-3	.	ASSWGRTGNTIY
TRBV19	TRBJ1-2	.	ASSLTGTSGYT
TRBV3-1/TRBV3-2	TRBJ2-2	once	ASSRGVGGELF
TRBV6-2/TRBV6-3	TRBJ1-1	few	ASSHRQGMGAEAF
TRBV30	TRBJ1-6	.	AWSVLSPLH
TRBV7-2	TRBJ2-3	.	ASSLAGTSGARSNTQY
TRBV7-3	TRBJ1-6	.	ASSQTGGNSPLH
TRBV5-1	TRBJ2-3	.	ASSLDPGVRADTQY
TRBV7-7	TRBJ2-7	.	ASSLDPGAREQY
TRBV5-8	TRBJ1-2	.	ASSLESLRGRGYGYT